Sequencing of this TCR beta chain was carried out in a study of blood T cells in healthy people across ages. For the study at large: T cells yielded about one barcoded beta molecule per two cells through template switching. The study, taken as a whole, reports: Long-lived donors had more naive CD4+ cells and higher diversity than aged donors.

Points on this clonotype: The antigen is not known.

Germline CDR1 reads LGHNA; CDR2 reads YSLEER. CDR3 size: 15 residues. V was cut by 0 bases and J by 3 bases, with 9 bases left in between. Then a second PCR, running roughly 7 to 11 cycles, was carried out with a sample-barcoded 5' primer and a J-beta primer mix. Sequencing yielded, for each sample, at least 3 million paired-end reads carrying CDR3. TCRdb reanalysed the 5' RACE reads using MiXCR and keeps one entry per CDR3 protein. The sample contains over a million distinct CDR3 sequences, approximately 60% of which appear only once. For every donor, a draw yielded roughly 9.3 milliliters of peripheral blood.

The sequence came from a young man in good health. V gene TRBV4-3 combines with J gene TRBJ2-1; D possibly corresponds to TRBD2 (6 bases). Sequencing input: blood. The DNA for the CDR3 is TGCGCCAGCAGCCAAGACTACGGGGGCTACAATGAGCAGTTCTTC. Translated, it gives CASSQDYGGYNEQFF.